The 29 T cell receptor beta chains below were found in one sample sequenced in a study of T cell repertoires in cytomegalovirus infection. A single record per CDR3 protein comes from TCRdb applying MiXCR to the reads. The sample includes over 100,000 distinct CDR3 sequences, 10% of them seen just once. These receptors have no known antigen. Sequencing was carried out using PBMCs, sequenced either directly or after in vitro stimulation (not recorded which). These receptors all come from a human donor in good health (CMV status not recorded). Some clones in this sample may be carry-over from other donors' samples.

The table lists this clonotype with a few counts. The chain links TRBV6-2 or TRBV6-3 to TRBJ2-1; unclear D gene. The V end was cut by 2 bases, the J end by 10 bases, with 21 bases between. This CDR3 has 16 residues. Germline V gene lookup returns CDR1 MNHEY and CDR2 SVGEGT. The CDR3 protein is CASSYPPWRSWSEQFF. In nucleotides, the CDR3 is TGTGCCAGCAGTTACCCGCCTTGGCGATCTTGGTCCGAGCAGTTCTTC.

This clonotype was seen a handful of times. The chain joins TRBV19 to TRBJ2-1; D is ambiguous. V was cut by 3 bases and J by 9 bases, with 15 bases left in between. The CDR3 is 14 residues long. Germline assignment: CDR1 LNHDA and CDR2 SQIVND (reference sequence). CDR3 sequence (DNA): TGTGCCAGTAGTATCGACCCATCGGTCAGTGAGCAGTTCTTC. The encoded protein is CASSIDPSVSEQFF.

The CDR3 coding sequence is TGTGCCAGCAGTTCCTCTTGGACAGGGGGGAGGAATGAGCAGTTCTTC. Translation: CASSSSWTGGRNEQFF. The chain recombines TRBV6-2 or TRBV6-3 with TRBJ2-1; 10 bases agree with TRBD1. The CDR3 extends over 16 amino acids. V lost 4 bases, J lost 7 bases, and 10 bases stayed unmatched. CDR1 and CDR2 (germline): MNHEY, SVGEGT.

This clonotype was seen many times. J is TRBJ2-7 and V is TRBV6-5; 7 positions match TRBD1. The CDR3 runs to 14 residues. Germline CDR1 is MNHEY and CDR2 is SVGAGI. The trim removed 5 bases at V and 3 bases at J, leaving 7 bases unmatched. The CDR3 protein is CASSADRASYEQYF. The CDR3 region has the DNA TGTGCCAGCAGTGCCGACAGGGCCAGCTACGAGCAGTACTTC.

This clonotype occurred many times. This rearrangement joins TRBV11-3 to TRBJ2-3, with D maybe TRBD1 (6 bases). Trimming took 5 bases from V and 2 from J, leaving 23 bases between them. The CDR3 spans 18 residues. CDR1 is SGHNT, CDR2 YENEEA, per germline. The CDR3 DNA follows: TGTGCCAGCAGCCCCCCTAGGACAGACCAACTAATCACAGATACGCAGTATTTT. Translated: CASSPPRTDQLITDTQYF. The variable domain in full, with the rest retrieved from reference TRBV11-3 and TRBJ2-3, is EAGVVQSPRYKIIEKKQPVAFWCNPISGHNTLYWYLQNLGQGPELLIRYENEEAVDDSQLPKDRFSAERLKGVDSTLKIQPAELGDSAVYLCASSPPRTDQLITDTQYFGPGTRLTVL.

V usage is TRBV20-1 and J usage is TRBJ1-2; D not resolved. This CDR3 spans 14 amino acids. The V end lost 0 bases, the J end lost 0 bases, and 8 bases lay between the germline ends. In germline, CDR1 is DFQATT, CDR2 SNEGSKA (reference sequence). The CDR3 loop is CSARDTQTNYGYTF. Written as DNA, the CDR3 is TGCAGTGCTAGAGATACGCAGACTAACTATGGCTACACCTTC.

The chain is built from TRBV18 and TRBJ1-4; maybe TRBD1 (6 bases). The CDR3 consists of 15 residues. Germline CDR1 and CDR2: KGHSH and LQKENI. Trimming took 4 bases from V and 7 from J, leaving 16 bases between them. For the CDR3, the DNA is TGTGCCAGCTCACTCGGACAGAGGGGGTTTGAAAAACTGTTTTTT. Translating gives CASSLGQRGFEKLFF. Variable domain in full (rest from reference TRBV18 and TRBJ1-4): NAGVMQNPRHLVRRRGQEARLRCSPMKGHSHVYWYRQLPEEGLKFMVYLQKENIIDESGMPKERFSAEFPKEGPSILRIQQVVRGDSAAYFCASSLGQRGFEKLFFGSGTQLSVL.

This clonotype was picked up many times. The rearrangement links TRBV7-2 to TRBJ2-3; maybe TRBD1 (6 bases). Trimming stripped 5 bases from V and 2 bases from J, with 11 bases between. Germline assignment: CDR1 SGHTA and CDR2 FQGNSA. This CDR3 contains 14 residues. Here the CDR3 reads CASSPDRYTDTQYF. The CDR3 nucleotides read TGTGCCAGCAGCCCCGACAGGTACACAGATACGCAGTATTTT.

This clonotype has at least ten counts. The rearrangement uses TRBV6-2 or TRBV6-3 and TRBJ2-1; 8 nucleotides line up with TRBD2. The CDR3 consists of 13 residues. J was trimmed by 4 bases and V by 4 bases; bases with no gene match: 0. Per the germline V gene, CDR1 is MNHEY and CDR2 is SVGEGT. CDR3 bases: TGTGCCAGCAGTTTAGCGGGGTACAATGAGCAGTTCTTC. As protein: CASSLAGYNEQFF.

This clonotype was detected many times. This chain uses TRBV6-2 or TRBV6-3 with TRBJ1-5; D not certain. The V gene's germline CDR1 is MNHEY and CDR2 SVGEGT. V was clipped by 2 bases and J by 9 bases, with 17 bases between them. The CDR3 sequence is 15 residues long. Written as DNA, the CDR3 is TGTGCCAGCAGTTACGGCAGAAACTCCAGGCGGCCCCAGCATTTT. This translates into CASSYGRNSRRPQHF.

The rearrangement links TRBV6-5 to TRBJ2-5; 9 positions match TRBD1. This CDR3 contains 16 residues. V was clipped by 7 bases and J by 5 bases; unmatched bases: 14. Per germline, CDR1 MNHEY and CDR2 SVGAGI. The CDR3 DNA reads TGTGCCAGCACCGAAAAACAGGGGGCGAGAGGGGAGACCCAGTACTTC. Its protein product is CASTEKQGARGETQYF.

The rearrangement links TRBV5-5 to TRBJ2-2; D may be TRBD1 (5 bases). Trimming took 2 bases from V and 4 from J, leaving 12 bases between them. Germline CDR1 reads SGHKS; CDR2 reads YYEKEE (reference sequence). The CDR3 runs 15 residues. CDR3 nucleotide sequence: TGTGCCAGCAGCTTATTAAGTAGGGGCACCGGGGAGCTGTTTTTT. Translating gives CASSLLSRGTGELFF.

This clonotype turned up a few times. This chain links TRBV7-4 with TRBJ2-2; D not certain. Between the trimmed V and J ends, which lost 6 bases and 9 bases, there was a span of 5 bases. Germline CDR1 SGHVT, CDR2 SQSDAQ. The CDR3 covers 10 residues. This chain's CDR3 is CASSVRELFF. In nucleotides, the CDR3 is TGTGCCAGCAGTGTTCGGGAGCTGTTTTTT.

This clonotype has just a few counts. The V call is TRBV14, the J call TRBJ1-2; possible D gene TRBD1, 6 bases. The germline CDR1 and CDR2 sequences are SGHDN and FVKESK. The CDR3 is 16 amino acids. V was cut by 3 bases and J by 4 bases, with 18 bases left in between. Here the CDR3 DNA reads TGTGCCAGCAGCCAGTTAGGGGGGACCCTCGCCTATGGCTACACCTTC. Protein sequence: CASSQLGGTLAYGYTF. Together with reference TRBV14 and TRBJ1-2, the CDR3 gives the full variable domain: EAGVTQFPSHSVIEKGQTVTLRCDPISGHDNLYWYRRVMGKEIKFLLHFVKESKQDESGMPNNRFLAERTGGTYSTLKVQPAELEDSGVYFCASSQLGGTLAYGYTFGSGTRLTVV.

This clonotype was counted many times. The rearrangement uses TRBV2 and TRBJ2-7; 10 bases are shared with TRBD2. Germline V gene data show CDR1 as SNHLY and CDR2 as FYNNEI. This CDR3 is 14 amino acids long. Losses at the gene ends were 5 bases for V and 7 bases for J; bases not matched to a gene: 8. Written as DNA, the CDR3 is TGTGCCAGCAGTTACTTAGCGGGAGGTGAGGAGCAGTACGTC. It yields the protein CASSYLAGGEEQYV.

The chain links TRBV5-6 to TRBJ1-6; no clear D gene. V was cut by 2 bases and J by 3 bases, with 12 bases left in between. Germline loops: CDR1 SGHDT, CDR2 YYEEEE. There are 16 residues in the CDR3. CDR3 nucleotides: TGTGCCAGCAGCTTCCTTAGGCCGAACTATAATTCACCCCTCCACTTT. This translates into CASSFLRPNYNSPLHF.

V gene TRBV7-6 combines with J gene TRBJ1-2; D unclear. V lost 5 bases, J lost 0 bases, and 13 bases lay in between. The V gene's germline CDR1 is SGHVS and CDR2 FNYEAQ. This CDR3 comprises 15 residues. The CDR3 loop is CASSPQEGSNYGYTF. The DNA for the CDR3 is TGTGCCAGCAGCCCCCAGGAGGGTTCTAACTATGGCTACACCTTC. Looking up the rest from reference TRBV7-6 and TRBJ1-2 gives the full variable domain: GAGVSQSPRYKVTKRGQDVALRCDPISGHVSLYWYRQALGQGPEFLTYFNYEAQQDKSGLPNDRFSAERPEGSISTLTIQRTEQRDSAMYRCASSPQEGSNYGYTFGSGTRLTVV.

This clonotype appeared many times. This chain connects TRBV10-3 to TRBJ2-3; 10 bases are a match to TRBD2. Germline values: CDR1 ENHRY, CDR2 SYGVKD. The trim removed 1 base at V and 2 bases at J, leaving 9 bases unmatched. CDR3 size: 18 residues. CDR3 nucleotides: TGTGCCATCAGTGAGTACCCTAGCGGGAGAGTTAACACAGATACGCAGTATTTT. It encodes CAISEYPSGRVNTDTQYF.

This clonotype was found many times. CDR3 DNA: TGTGCCAGCACTCTTGCCGGACTAGCGGCGTACAATGAGCAGTTCTTC. Translated, it gives CASTLAGLAAYNEQFF. The chain employs TRBV28 and TRBJ2-1; TRBD2 agrees at 10 bases. The CDR3 is made up of 16 amino acids. After removal of 7 bases from V and 4 bases from J, the junction contained 10 bases not matched to a gene. Looked up from germline, CDR1 is MDHEN and CDR2 is SYDVKM.

V gene TRBV27 combines with J gene TRBJ2-7; D is possibly TRBD1 or TRBD2 (5 bases each). Germline V gives CDR1 MNHEY, CDR2 SMNVEV (reference sequence). With 3 bases removed from V and 1 base from J, the gap between germline ends came to 13 bases. The length of the CDR3 is 15 residues. CDR3 in amino acids: CASSLRGKLSYEQYF. The CDR3 DNA sequence: TGTGCCAGCAGTTTGAGGGGCAAGCTATCCTACGAGCAGTACTTC.

This clonotype was seen more than once but under ten times. The chain carries TRBV27 and TRBJ1-5; the D is unclear. CDR1 is MNHEY, CDR2 SMNVEV, per germline (reference sequence). The CDR3 is made up of 14 amino acids. Trimming took 4 bases from V and 6 from J, leaving 13 bases between them. As DNA, the CDR3 is TGTGCCAGCAGTTCACCCCTACTGGGTCAGCCCCAGCATTTT. It is translated as CASSSPLLGQPQHF.

The rearrangement joins TRBV29-1 to TRBJ1-2; D is ambiguous. CDR3 size: 15 residues. The germline V gene encodes CDR1 SQVTM and CDR2 ANQGSEA. The V and J ends lost 3 bases and 4 bases respectively, with 18 bases between them. The CDR3, as DNA: TGCAGCGTTGATCCCCACGGACTCGCGGGCTATGGCTACACCTTC. Encoded protein: CSVDPHGLAGYGYTF.

This clonotype is medium-sized in the sample. The V and J genes are TRBV7-2 and TRBJ1-2, with D perhaps matching TRBD1 (5 bases). This CDR3 is 14 amino acids long. Trimming took 3 bases from V and 3 from J, leaving 11 bases between them. Germline assignment: CDR1 SGHTA and CDR2 FQGNSA. Here the CDR3 DNA reads TGTGCCAGCAGCTTCAGCAGGGACGACTATGGCTACACCTTC. Translating it yields CASSFSRDDYGYTF.

About this clonotype: A much more abundant neighbour one base away suggests this may be a read error. The V gene is TRBV10-3, the J gene TRBJ1-5; D might be TRBD1 (5 bases). This CDR3 spans 18 amino acids. Per the germline V gene, CDR1 is ENHRY and CDR2 is SYGVKD. In DNA form, the CDR3 reads TGTACCATCAGTGAGTCGTTGGGAATGGGGGATAGCAATCAGCCCCAGCATTTT. Translating gives CTISESLGMGDSNQPQHF.

The sample holds many counts of this clonotype. J is TRBJ1-5 and V is TRBV27; a possible D gene is TRBD1 (6 bases). The CDR3 is made up of 15 amino acids. V was shortened by 4 bases and J by 2 bases, with 12 bases between the two germline ends. Germline CDR1 is MNHEY and CDR2 is SMNVEV (reference sequence). CDR3 sequence: CASSSTGYGNQPQHF. For the CDR3, the DNA is TGTGCCAGCAGTTCGACAGGATACGGCAATCAGCCCCAGCATTTT.

For this clonotype: One end of the junction is discordant with germline, which a read error may explain. This chain links TRBV5-3 with TRBJ1-2; TRBD1 is a possible D gene (6 bases). TRBV5-3 is an ORF, and what it does is uncertain. The CDR3 is made up of 15 amino acids. The CDR3 DNA follows: TGTGCCAGCAGCTTGGAAGGGACAACTAACTATGGCTACACCTTC. Translation: CASSLEGTTNYGYTF.

This clonotype was counted between two and nine times. The chain links TRBV20-1 to TRBJ1-5; possible D gene TRBD1, 5 bases. The CDR3 is made up of 13 amino acids. V was shortened by 4 bases and J by 5 bases, with 12 bases between the two germline ends. The V gene's germline CDR1 is DFQATT and CDR2 SNEGSKA (reference sequence). The CDR3 region has the DNA TGCAGTGCTACCGTAGGGGTCGATCAGCCCCAGCATTTT. Its protein is CSATVGVDQPQHF.

The chain combines TRBV25-1 with TRBJ2-7, with 7 bases matching TRBD1. V lost 10 bases, J lost 5 bases, and 8 bases stayed unmatched. This CDR3 spans 12 amino acids. Germline values: CDR1 MGHDK, CDR2 SYGVNS. The CDR3 nucleotides read TGTGCCAACCCGACAGGGTTCAACGAGCAGTACGTC. This codes for CANPTGFNEQYV.

In this sample, this clonotype turned up many times. The rearrangement uses TRBV6-1 and TRBJ1-5; possible D gene TRBD1, 5 bases. The V gene lost 6 bases and the J gene lost 9 bases, with 12 bases spanning the gap. Germline loops: CDR1 MNHNS, CDR2 SASEGT. CDR3 size: 12 residues. As DNA, the CDR3 is TGTGCCAGCAGAGCCAGGGACGGGCCCCAGCATTTT. Protein: CASRARDGPQHF.